The clone carrying this T cell receptor beta chain has just a few counts. The target antigen is unknown. The V gene's germline CDR1 is GTSNPN and CDR2 SVGIG (reference sequence). This CDR3 comprises 14 residues. The V segment lost 7 bases and the J segment 2 bases; nucleotides outside the gene matches: 5. The data are from a study of tumor-infiltrating lymphocytes in primary liver carcinoma. For the study at large: Sample yields of productive TCRbeta reads, ranging from roughly 3.5 to 7.13 million, were similar across tissue types. The study, taken as a whole, reports: Representation across all five tumor regions was limited to only about 7.5-24% of top clones.

Starting material of 500 to 600 ng total RNA yielded TCR beta cDNA via a constant-region primer. ARM-PCR was slightly modified, and three nested multiplex PCR rounds with it gave rise to the TCR beta libraries. Two initial PCR rounds of about 11 cycles each paired TRBV1-TRBV30 forward primers with a C-beta reverse primer. In TCRdb, the multiplex PCR reads were re-called with MiXCR into one record per CDR3 protein. The table lists fewer than 150,000 distinct CDR3 sequences, 55% to 65% of them singletons. Co-extraction yielded RNA and DNA from around 20-30 mg of unsorted bulk tissue. The clonotype was recovered from a woman aged 60-75 years with primary liver carcinoma and hepatitis B virus infection. The J gene is TRBJ2-6, the V gene TRBV30; the match to TRBD1 covers 7 bases. Sequencing input: liver tumor tissue from sampling region 1. The subset denotes: tumor region T1, superior pole. DNA of the CDR3: TGTGCCTACTCTGACAGGGCTGGGGCCAACGTCCTGACTTTC. This sequence encodes CAYSDRAGANVLTF.